One sample yielded the 15 T cell receptor beta chains listed below, sequenced in a study of cytomegalovirus exposure and HLA in healthy donors. Only in-frame clones appear in the TCRdb table, and some are missing; sequencing was by immunoSEQ multiplex PCR. The table records fewer than 80,000 clones, just over 95% of them present only once. Sequencing was carried out using PBMCs. The receptors here all came from a woman between 18 and 29 years old in good health and CMV-seropositive.

V is TRBV30 and J is TRBJ1-1; unclear D gene. Germline V gene data show CDR1 as GTSNPN and CDR2 as SVGIG (reference sequence). The length of the CDR3 is 13 residues. The V end was cut by 8 bases, the J end by 3 bases, with 16 bases between. The CDR3 reads CASPRTRHTEAFF. The CDR3 DNA sequence: TGTGCCAGTCCCAGGACTCGGCACACTGAAGCTTTCTTT.

This chain links TRBV4-2 with TRBJ1-5; 7 positions match TRBD1. The V gene's germline CDR1 is LGHNA and CDR2 YNFKEQ. The CDR3 is 14 residues long. J was trimmed by 7 bases and V by 6 bases; bases with no gene match: 9. Here the CDR3 reads CASRHQGEGQPQHF. CDR3 coding DNA: TGTGCCAGCAGACATCAGGGGGAAGGGCAGCCCCAGCATTTT.

This clone was seen just once. The J gene is TRBJ2-1, the V gene TRBV5-6; 10 positions agree with TRBD1. Trimming removed 4 bases from V and 2 bases from J; junction bases left unmatched: 6. The germline gives CDR1 SGHDT, CDR2 YYEEEE. The CDR3 covers 16 residues. The CDR3 loop reads CASSADRGHTYNEQFF. CDR3 sequence (DNA): TGTGCCAGCAGCGCCGACAGGGGGCACACCTACAATGAGCAGTTCTTC.

The genes are TRBV28 and TRBJ2-3, with D possibly TRBD1 on 6 matching bases. Germline CDR1 and CDR2: MDHEN and SYDVKM. The CDR3 totals 13 residues. V was shortened by 7 bases and J by 2 bases, with 10 bases between the two germline ends. As DNA, the CDR3 is TGTGCCAGCACCCGGACAGCCACAGATACGCAGTATTTT. It encodes CASTRTATDTQYF.

The rearrangement uses TRBV5-6 and TRBJ2-5; TRBD2 matches at 7 bases. The CDR3 length is 14 residues. CDR1 and CDR2 from the germline V gene are SGHDT and YYEEEE. With 1 base clipped from V and 6 bases from J, the junction kept 6 bases outside the gene matches. Written as DNA, the CDR3 is TGTGCCAGCAGCTTGTGGGGGGGTGCGCAGACCCAGTACTTC. This encodes CASSLWGGAQTQYF.

The chain uses TRBV28 and TRBJ2-3; D not certain. Trimming removed 1 base from V and 3 bases from J, with 11 bases in between. The CDR3 is 15 amino acids. Germline CDR1 and CDR2: MDHEN and SYDVKM. CDR3 DNA sequence: TGTGCCAGCAGTTTATTCTCCCTCCGGACAGATACGCAGTATTTT. Translation: CASSLFSLRTDTQYF.

The genes are TRBV14 and TRBJ2-1, with 13 bases identical to TRBD2. From germline, CDR1 is SGHDN and CDR2 FVKESK. This CDR3 spans 15 amino acids. Losses at the gene ends were 4 bases for V and 6 bases for J; bases not matched to a gene: 3. CDR3 residues: CASSLRLAGGNEQFF. In DNA, the CDR3 is TGTGCCAGCAGCCTACGACTAGCGGGAGGCAATGAGCAGTTCTTC.

The chain employs TRBV4-3 and TRBJ1-2; possibly TRBD1 for D (5 bases). With 5 bases removed from V and 2 bases from J, the gap between germline ends came to 12 bases. From germline, CDR1 is LGHNA and CDR2 YSLEER. This CDR3 comprises 14 residues. The CDR3 reads CASSSTVLNYGYTF. CDR3 nucleotide sequence: TGCGCCAGCAGCTCGACAGTACTCAACTATGGCTACACCTTC.

The rearrangement joins TRBV27 to TRBJ2-3; D call uncertain. The CDR3 runs 14 residues. Germline-derived CDR1 and CDR2 are MNHEY and SMNVEV (reference sequence). Trimming removed 0 bases at V and 0 bases at J, with 4 bases between. The CDR3 DNA follows: TGTGCCAGCAGTTTATCCGTAAGCACAGATACGCAGTATTTT. Its translation is CASSLSVSTDTQYF.

The chain links TRBV28 to TRBJ1-1; 9 bases align to TRBD1. CDR1 and CDR2 (germline): MDHEN, SYDVKM. The V gene end was trimmed by 6 bases and the J gene end by 4 bases; junction bases not matched to a gene: 12. The CDR3 is 16 amino acids. CDR3 bases: TGTGCCAGCAGCTACGGACAGGGGTCTTTCGGCACTGAAGCTTTCTTT. It is translated as CASSYGQGSFGTEAFF.

The rearrangement joins TRBV12-1 to TRBJ2-3; the D call in the table, TRBD2, was not verified against the DNA. TRBV12-1 is listed as a pseudogene. This CDR3 has 19 amino acids. The DNA for the CDR3 is TGTGCCAGCACCAAGTGGCTAGCGGGAGCGAGTTCGAGCACAGATACGCAGTATTTT. It yields the protein CASTKWLAGASSSTDTQYF.

This chain uses TRBV29-1 with TRBJ2-7; the D is unclear. Trimming pared 7 bases from V and 1 base from J, leaving 11 bases between. Per germline, CDR1 SQVTM and CDR2 ANQGSEA. The CDR3 runs to 12 residues. The CDR3, as DNA: TGCAGCGCCACCCACATGTCCTACGAGCAGTACTTC. Translation: CSATHMSYEQYF.

This clone turned up a few times. This sequence joins TRBV18 and TRBJ1-4; TRBD1 agrees at 7 bases. V shed 6 bases, J shed 4 bases, and the junction held 2 bases outside the gene matches. The CDR3 has 13 amino acids. Germline loops: CDR1 KGHSH, CDR2 LQKENI. The CDR3 DNA is TGTGCCAGCTCCCGGGACAGTAATGAAAAACTGTTTTTT. This translates into CASSRDSNEKLFF.

The V and J genes are TRBV30 and TRBJ1-4; D is perhaps TRBD1 (5 bases). The CDR3 runs to 11 residues. The V gene lost 3 bases and the J gene lost 10 bases, with 9 bases spanning the gap. Looked up from germline, CDR1 is GTSNPN and CDR2 is SVGIG (reference sequence). CDR3 loop: CAWRLGGKLFF. For the CDR3, the DNA is TGTGCCTGGAGATTGGGGGGAAAACTGTTTTTT. The full variable domain, in which reference TRBV30 and TRBJ1-4 provide the parts outside the CDR3, is SQTIHQWPATLVQPVGSPLSLECTVEGTSNPNLYWYRQAAGRGLQLLFYSVGIGQISSEVPQNLSASRPQDRQFILSSKKLLLSDSGFYLCAWRLGGKLFFGSGTQLSVL.

The rearrangement joins TRBV19 to TRBJ1-5, with D possibly being TRBD1 (6 bases). V lost 2 bases and J 6 bases, leaving 11 bases between the germline ends. The CDR3 extends over 14 amino acids. Per germline, CDR1 LNHDA and CDR2 SQIVND (reference sequence). The CDR3 DNA reads TGTGCCAGTAGTATAATGGCAGGGGCTCAGCCCCAGCATTTT. This encodes CASSIMAGAQPQHF.